The source of this TCR beta chain is a study of Ad26.COV2.S vaccination and SARS-CoV-2 variants (TCRdb year 2021). With respect to the entire study: TCRbeta repertoire sequencing was used to assess the specificity and breadth of SARS-CoV-2-reactive T cell receptors after Ad26.COV2.S vaccination. The TCR-sequenced set comprised approximately 30 samples: some 19 Ad26.COV2.S vaccine recipients, 5 placebo recipients and 8 SARS-CoV-2 convalescent individuals.

According to the study, the label for this sample's time point signals: individuals recovered from natural SARS-CoV-2 infection. General findings and caveats noted by the study authors: The authors noted that the TCR breadth and depth analyses may have underestimated total T cell responses. Vaccine and placebo recipients had comparable non-spike TCR breadth, which fits with the vaccine containing only spike. Higher spike-specific TCR breadth was observed in Ad26.COV2.S recipients than in placebo recipients (P = 0.0014). After vaccination, spike-specific CD8+ and CD4+ T cell responses were reported to show substantial breadth.

A remark on this clone: The target of this receptor is not known. No quality values exist for individual bases; no much larger clone is one base distant.

TCRbeta CDR3 regions were sequenced with the immunoSEQ Assay. After extraction, genomic DNA underwent amplification by bias-controlled multiplex PCR, followed by high-throughput sequencing. Per the authors' processing: Collapsing and filtering of sequences were performed to quantify the absolute abundance of each unique TCRbeta CDR3 region. T cell fraction was estimated by normalizing TCRbeta template counts to usable DNA, with usable DNA measured through amplification of reference genes found in all nucleated cells. Repertoire TCRs were annotated as SARS-CoV-2-specific by exact matching of V gene, CDR3 amino acid sequence and J gene to a known reactive TCR set. The reference SARS-CoV-2 TCR set was obtained from MIRA and was filtered for enrichment in COVID-19-positive ImmuneCODE repertoires, whereby public or cross-reactive TCRs were removed. Using the MIRA antigens, annotated TCRs were further analysed by specific ORF or by position within an ORF. Breadth was defined as the number of annotated unique rearrangements divided by the total number of unique productive rearrangements, and depth was defined as the summed frequency of the annotated unique rearrangements. Two-sided Wilcoxon rank-sum tests were applied when comparing TCR breadth between groups. TCRdb took over this immuneACCESS table, retaining in-frame rearrangements with V and J assigned. Such tables are incomplete; in checked studies, under half of the missing clones stem from an unresolved V gene, and the remainder is unexplained. The V and J calls and clone size were taken over from that table, and D and trimming were inferred from the DNA. This sample has 85,000 to 95,000 clones in its table, and 82% of those were observed once. Of the sample, 15% to 20% falls within the top ten clones.

V and J are trimmed by 5 bases and 7 bases, and the gene matches miss 10 bases of the junction. Based on the germline V gene, the CDR1 and CDR2 sequences are MDHEN and SYDVKM. Inclusive of the bounding cysteine and phenylalanine, the CDR3 is 15 residues long. Kept here is only the CDR3 DNA, which spans 45 bases and is read in frame from base 1. The chain was built from TRBV28 and TRBJ1-1, with 10 central nucleotides matching TRBD1. The starting material was peripheral blood, obtained after recovery from COVID-19. This sequence originates from a human donor who had recovered from COVID-19. The CDR3: CASSARQGARYEAFF. The nucleotide sequence is given as TGTGCCAGCAGTGCGCGACAGGGGGCTCGATATGAAGCTTTCTTT.